This T cell receptor (beta chain) came from a study of T cell repertoires in cytomegalovirus infection. Overall study: Public TCR beta signatures marked donors with CMV infection and the matching HLA.

A remark on this clonotype: What it binds is unknown.

Regarding the study as a whole: Ex vivo responses were dominated by HLA-C-restricted CMV-specific TCR beta clonotypes.

With V trimmed by 3 bases and J by 6 bases, 6 bases remained unmatched. The CDR3 covers 14 residues. CDR1 and CDR2 from the germline V gene are SGHTA and FQGNSA. Each CDR3 protein is one row after TCRdb ran MiXCR on the reads. This table has 550,000 to 850,000 distinct CDR3 sequences, around 30% appearing once. This receptor was taken from a human donor in good health (CMV status not recorded). Some clones in this sample may be carry-over from other donors' samples. Sequences were derived from cultured PBMCs, sampled from culture after CMV antigen stimulation. The chain joins TRBV7-2 to TRBJ1-2, with 8 bases that match TRBD1. CDR3 region: CASSLTGVGNGYTF. Written as DNA, the CDR3 is TGTGCCAGCAGCTTGACAGGGGTTGGGAATGGCTACACCTTC.